This T cell receptor (beta chain) was captured by sequencing in a study of siplizumab effects on memory and regulatory T cells. Profiled with immunoSEQ multiplex PCR; TCRdb holds only in-frame clones, not every one. The profile shows roughly 92,000 clones, roughly 94% of them singletons. Study-level findings and limits: A mean of around 65% of mappable alloreactive CD4+ clones were Treg-derived with siplizumab, compared with approximately 29% in controls. An assignable phenotype, naive or memory, was missing from roughly 76-95% of proliferating CD4+ or CD8+ clones. The alloresponse seemed to draw substantially on naive T cells, which appeared more diverse than memory cells.

The CDR3 is 14 amino acids. J was trimmed by 3 bases and V by 5 bases; bases with no gene match: 6. Germline CDR1 MDHEN, CDR2 SYDVKM. A word on this clone: Its target is not known.

The sequenced material came from non-Treg CD4+ T cells sorted from blood. The clonotype was recovered from a human donor in good health. The rearrangement uses TRBV28 and TRBJ2-7; TRBD2 aligns across 8 bases. CDR3 coding DNA: TGTGCCAGCAGTATCCCCAGCGGGAGCTACGAGCAGTACTTC. Encoded protein: CASSIPSGSYEQYF. Variable domain in full (rest from reference TRBV28 and TRBJ2-7): DVKVTQSSRYLVKRTGEKVFLECVQDMDHENMFWYRQDPGLGLRLIYFSYDVKMKEKGDIPEGYSVSREKKERFSLILESASTNQTSMYLCASSIPSGSYEQYFGPGTRLTVT.